This T cell receptor beta chain came from a study of OX40 agonist ivuxolimab in advanced cancers. About the investigation overall: Ivuxolimab was a fully human IgG2 agonistic monoclonal antibody targeting the costimulatory receptor OX40 (CD134). Of the roughly 51 dose-escalation patients, hepatocellular carcinoma was present in about 20, melanoma in approximately 15, renal cell carcinoma in 9 and head and neck cancer in 9. The paper covers the monotherapy dose-escalation part of the phase I ivuxolimab trial, which included N of about 56 patients. Prior anti-PD-1, anti-PD-L1 or anti-CTLA-4 therapy was permitted, and approximately 42% of dose-escalation patients had received checkpoint inhibitors. Three dose-escalation patients achieved partial responses, one with hepatocellular carcinoma and two with cutaneous melanoma. The purpose of peripheral TCRbeta sequencing was to test whether ivuxolimab changed TCR sequence diversity and led to clonal T-cell expansion. Intravenous ivuxolimab was administered to patients every 2 weeks at six dose levels: 0.01, 0.1, 0.3, 1.5, 3 and 10 mg/kg. The dose-escalation cohort was roughly 80% male with a mean age of approximately 59 years, ranging from about 23 to 85.

To sequence the TCRbeta CDR3 region, genomic DNA was isolated from the sorted cells. The immunoSEQ Assay was used for sequencing of TCRbeta CDR3 regions. What TCRdb holds here is the immuneACCESS table cut down to in-frame rearrangements. Part of the clones is not present; checked against another copy, under half of the missing clones reflect an unresolved V gene, and the others are unexplained. For this sample the table gives some 7,900 clones, of which 70% to 80% were detected only once. Around 17% of the sample is held by the ten biggest clonotypes. V and J are trimmed by 3 bases and 2 bases, and the gene matches miss 9 bases of the junction. Reading from cysteine to phenylalanine, the CDR3 counts 19 amino acids. Only CDR3 DNA is held: 57 bases, read in frame from base 1. CDR1 and CDR2 are read off the germline V gene as SGDLS and YYNGEE. To note about this clone: Its recognized antigen is unknown. No base quality values were provided; no much bigger clone lies one nucleotide off.

The trial excluded patients who had a history of autoimmune disease or were on systemic immunosuppression. Peripheral blood for TCR sequencing was collected from all dose cohorts at baseline, on cycle 4 day 1, and on cycle 7 day 1. Samples were obtained from an open-label, multicenter, first-in-human phase I dose-escalation trial of ivuxolimab. The trial enrolled adults with locally advanced or metastatic head and neck squamous cell, hepatocellular, melanoma or renal cell carcinoma. CD4+ and CD8+ T cells were sorted separately from peripheral blood before TCR sequencing. What the work shows at the level of the full study, not this receptor alone: The antigen specificity of the clonally expanded peripheral T cells was not determined. Partial responders in the 0.1-3.0 mg/kg groups had among the lowest normalized peripheral clonal expansion, especially among CD8+ T cells. At doses from 0.1 to 3.0 mg/kg, clonal expansion was seen in both CD4+ and CD8+ blood T cells between baseline and week 6. After ivuxolimab, more expanded clones were found on average in CD8+ T cells than in CD4+ T cells. Low levels of normalized T-cell clonal expansion were also seen in some patients who did not respond.

The V and J segments used are TRBV9 and TRBJ2-2, with 14 central nucleotides matching TRBD2. The receptor was isolated from an adult with an advanced solid tumor such as melanoma, head and neck, liver or kidney cancer. The sequences come from CD4+ or CD8+ T cells sorted from blood, collected in a trial of the OX40 agonist ivuxolimab. The CDR3 region reads CASSAPAGTSGSNTGELFF. The DNA sequence reads TGTGCCAGCAGCGCCCCCGCAGGGACTAGCGGGAGTAACACCGGGGAGCTGTTTTTT.